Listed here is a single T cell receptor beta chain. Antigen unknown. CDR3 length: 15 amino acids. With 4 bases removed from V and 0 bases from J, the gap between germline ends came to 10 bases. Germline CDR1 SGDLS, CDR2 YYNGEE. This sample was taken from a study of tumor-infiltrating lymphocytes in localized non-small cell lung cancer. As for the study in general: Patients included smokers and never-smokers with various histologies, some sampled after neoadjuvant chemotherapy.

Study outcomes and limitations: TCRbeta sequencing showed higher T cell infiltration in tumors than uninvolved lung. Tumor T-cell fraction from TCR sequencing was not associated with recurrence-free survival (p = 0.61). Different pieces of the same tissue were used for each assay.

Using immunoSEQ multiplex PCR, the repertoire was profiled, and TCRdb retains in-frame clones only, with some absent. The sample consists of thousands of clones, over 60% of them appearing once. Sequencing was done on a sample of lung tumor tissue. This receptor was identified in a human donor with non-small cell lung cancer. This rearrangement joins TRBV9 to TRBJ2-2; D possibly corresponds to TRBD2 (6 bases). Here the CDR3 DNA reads TGTGCCAGCAGCAAAACGGGGGCGAACACCGGGGAGCTGTTTTTT. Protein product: CASSKTGANTGELFF. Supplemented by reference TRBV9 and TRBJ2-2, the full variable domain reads DSGVTQTPKHLITATGQRVTLRCSPRSGDLSVYWYQQSLDQGLQFLIQYYNGEERAKGNILERFSAQQFPDLHSELNLSSLELGDSALYFCASSKTGANTGELFFGEGSRLTVL.